These 17 T cell receptor beta chains came from one sample sequenced in a study of blood T cells in healthy people across ages. The use of a sample-barcoded 5' primer and a J-beta primer mix characterized a second PCR of roughly 7 to 11 cycles. Each CDR3 protein is one row after TCRdb ran MiXCR on the 5' RACE reads. The sample holds 800,000 or so distinct CDR3 sequences; roughly 25% are singletons and the top ten take more than 3%. The sample also formed part of further work on T cells of mothers and their children.

The specimen sequenced was blood. The receptor source for this set is a boy younger than 18 in good health.

This clonotype has a handful of counts. The chain links TRBV11-2 to TRBJ2-4, with 8 bases lining up with TRBD1. The CDR3 covers 17 residues. The germline CDR1 and CDR2 sequences are SGHAT and FQNNGV. J gave up 0 bases and V 5 bases, and 9 bases lay outside the gene matches. The CDR3 DNA reads TGTGCCAGCAGCCTAGGACAGGGCGGACTAGCCAAAAACATTCAGTACTTC. Translated: CASSLGQGGLAKNIQYF.

The rearrangement links TRBV5-1 to TRBJ2-5, with 9 positions matching TRBD1. The tail of the sequence fits TRBJ2-7 better, so the J call may be wrong. Germline V gene sequence: CDR1 SGHRS, CDR2 YFSETQ. This CDR3 is 17 amino acids long. The CDR3 DNA reads TGCGCCAGCAGGTTGACCCTTTCCGGGACAGGGTGGTACGAGCAGTACTTC. This encodes CASRLTLSGTGWYEQYF.

The J gene is TRBJ1-4, the V gene TRBV20-1, with TRBD1 matching over 7 bases. CDR1 and CDR2 (germline): DFQATT, SNEGSKA (reference sequence). This CDR3 is 14 amino acids long. With V trimmed by 6 bases and J by 3 bases, 7 bases remained unmatched. For the CDR3, the DNA is TGCAGTGCCCAAAGGGGGACAGCTAATGAAAAACTGTTTTTT. Its protein product is CSAQRGTANEKLFF.

The chain has TRBV20-1 and TRBJ2-3; 7 bases are shared with TRBD2. J lost 3 bases, V lost 8 bases, and 11 bases had no gene match. Per the germline V gene, CDR1 is DFQATT and CDR2 is SNEGSKA (reference sequence). The CDR3 runs to 14 residues. The CDR3 is CSLWAGVETDTQYF. The CDR3 DNA is TGCAGTCTTTGGGCGGGAGTGGAAACAGATACGCAGTATTTT.

This chain joins TRBV14 and TRBJ2-7; no reliable D call. Germline CDR1 SGHDN, CDR2 FVKESK. CDR3 size: 12 residues. V was clipped by 0 bases and J by 6 bases, with 6 bases between them. DNA of the CDR3: TGTGCCAGCAGCCAAGATTACGGCGAGCAGTACTTC. Amino acids: CASSQDYGEQYF. Together with reference TRBV14 and TRBJ2-7, the CDR3 gives the full variable domain: EAGVTQFPSHSVIEKGQTVTLRCDPISGHDNLYWYRRVMGKEIKFLLHFVKESKQDESGMPNNRFLAERTGGTYSTLKVQPAELEDSGVYFCASSQDYGEQYFGPGTRLTVT.

This clonotype was observed a few times. This chain joins TRBV14 and TRBJ1-1; D is perhaps TRBD1 (5 bases). V gave up 0 bases and J gave up 7 bases, with 12 bases separating them. The CDR3 runs 14 residues. The germline CDR1 and CDR2 sequences are SGHDN and FVKESK. DNA of the CDR3: TGTGCCAGCAGCCAAGACCTGAGGGGCTTTGAAGCTTTCTTT. This encodes CASSQDLRGFEAFF.

This clonotype was detected a few times. This rearrangement joins TRBV5-5 to TRBJ1-1; 7 nucleotides agree with TRBD1. The V and J ends lost 4 bases and 0 bases, in that order; junction bases with no gene match: 6. Germline V gene sequence: CDR1 SGHKS, CDR2 YYEKEE (reference sequence). The CDR3 covers 15 residues. CDR3 bases: TGTGCCAGCAGCCTACAGGGGACCATGAACACTGAAGCTTTCTTT. It translates to CASSLQGTMNTEAFF. The full variable domain, with the rest looked up from reference TRBV5-5 and TRBJ1-1, is DAGVTQSPTHLIKTRGQQVTLRCSPISGHKSVSWYQQVLGQGPQFIFQYYEKEERGRGNFPDRFSARQFPNYSSELNVNALLLGDSALYLCASSLQGTMNTEAFFGQGTRLTVV.

The chain carries TRBV15 and TRBJ2-5; TRBD2 aligns across 11 bases. TRBJ2-1 matches the DNA end more closely, so the J call is doubtful. Germline loops: CDR1 LNHNV, CDR2 YYDKDF (reference sequence). This CDR3 is 15 amino acids long. The CDR3 coding sequence is TGTGCCACCAGCATGGGACTAGCGGACTACAATGAGCAGTTCTTC. It yields the protein CATSMGLADYNEQFF.

The V gene is TRBV12-3 or TRBV12-4, the J gene TRBJ2-5, with TRBD2 matching over 9 bases. Trimming took 5 bases from V and 9 from J; bases not matched to a gene: 13. There are 15 residues in the CDR3. CDR3 sequence (DNA): TGTGCCAGCAGTGACCAGCGGGAGGCCTATGGGGCCCAGTACTTC. It translates to CASSDQREAYGAQYF.

The chain carries TRBV7-3 and TRBJ1-6; perhaps TRBD1 as D (6 bases). The CDR3 runs 13 residues. The germline V gene has CDR1 SGHTA and CDR2 FQGTGA. V lost 5 bases, J lost 7 bases, and 9 bases lay in between. The DNA for the CDR3 is TGTGCCAGCAGCGGAGGGGGAAATTCACCCCTCCACTTT. The encoded protein is CASSGGGNSPLHF.

The CDR3 spells CASSLGGAGGKRTDTQYF. In DNA, the CDR3 is TGTGCCAGCAGCTTAGGGGGGGCAGGGGGGAAACGCACAGATACGCAGTATTTT. The chain joins TRBV7-2 to TRBJ2-3, with D maybe TRBD1 (7 bases). The V gene lost 1 base and the J gene lost 1 base, with 18 bases spanning the gap. The CDR3 sequence is 18 residues long. CDR1 and CDR2 from the germline V gene are SGHTA and FQGNSA.

As to this clonotype: An end of the junction differs from the germline gene, which may be a read error. V is TRBV27 and J is TRBJ2-5; D not resolved. This CDR3 is built from 11 residues. CDR1 and CDR2 from the germline V gene are MNHEY and SMNVEV (reference sequence). The CDR3 here is CDSSFAETQYF. CDR3 bases: TGTGACAGCAGTTTCGCAGAGACCCAGTACTTC.

This clonotype has a handful of counts. The CDR3 reads CASSSLGGARGTEAFF. CDR3 sequence (DNA): TGTGCCAGCAGCTCGCTCGGAGGGGCAAGGGGGACTGAAGCTTTCTTT. The chain employs TRBV7-9 and TRBJ1-1; a weak D match, TRBD1 (6 bases). V was trimmed by 4 bases and J by 5 bases, leaving 20 bases between them. The CDR3 covers 16 residues. CDR1 and CDR2 (germline): SEHNR, FQNEAQ (reference sequence). The full variable domain, completed using reference TRBV7-9 and TRBJ1-1, is DTGVSQNPRHKITKRGQNVTFRCDPISEHNRLYWYRQTLGQGPEFLTYFQNEAQLEKSRLLSDRFSAERPKGSFSTLEIQRTEQGDSAMYLCASSSLGGARGTEAFFGQGTRLTVV.

The chain links TRBV7-3 to TRBJ2-1, with 9 positions matching TRBD2. Germline trimming cut 5 bases from V and 5 bases from J; bases unmatched to any gene: 10. This CDR3 comprises 16 residues. Germline V gene lookup returns CDR1 SGHTA and CDR2 FQGTGA. For the CDR3, the DNA is TGTGCCAGCAGCCCCTCGCGGGAGGGCCGGAACAATGAGCAGTTCTTC. It is translated as CASSPSREGRNNEQFF.

On this clonotype: The junction departs from germline at one end; a sequencing error may be responsible. The J gene is TRBJ1-5, the V gene TRBV15; D unclear. In germline, CDR1 is LNHNV, CDR2 YYDKDF (reference sequence). CDR3 length equals 16 residues. DNA of the CDR3: TGTGCCACCAGCCCGGTGCGGCCTTATAGCAATCAGCCCCGGCATTTT. Its translation: CATSPVRPYSNQPRHF.

Regarding this clonotype: A read error may produce the germline difference seen at one junction end. The CDR3 DNA follows: TGCAGCGCCGCGACGGGCTACGAGCAGCACTTC. This codes for CSAATGYEQHF. This chain uses TRBV29-1 with TRBJ2-7; D gene uncertain. CDR3 size: 11 residues. The V gene's germline CDR1 is SQVTM and CDR2 ANQGSEA.

Many counts were recorded for this clonotype. V and J are TRBV7-6 and TRBJ2-5, with D perhaps TRBD2 (5 bases). Trimming took off 4 bases at V and 4 bases at J, with 10 bases between the two ends. This CDR3 is 13 amino acids long. Germline CDR1 SGHVS, CDR2 FNYEAQ. The CDR3 region is CASSSREPETQYF. The DNA for the CDR3 is TGTGCCAGCAGCTCCCGGGAACCAGAGACCCAGTACTTC.